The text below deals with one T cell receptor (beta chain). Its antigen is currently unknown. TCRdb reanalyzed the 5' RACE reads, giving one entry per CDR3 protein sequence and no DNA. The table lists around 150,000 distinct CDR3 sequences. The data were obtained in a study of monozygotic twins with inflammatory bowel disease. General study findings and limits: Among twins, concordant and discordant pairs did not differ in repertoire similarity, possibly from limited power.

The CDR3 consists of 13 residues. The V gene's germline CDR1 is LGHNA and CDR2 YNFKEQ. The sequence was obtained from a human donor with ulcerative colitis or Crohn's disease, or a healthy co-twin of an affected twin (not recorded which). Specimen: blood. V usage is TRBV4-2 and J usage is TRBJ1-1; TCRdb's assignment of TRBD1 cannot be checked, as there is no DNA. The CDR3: CASSPGGNPEAFF.